This T cell receptor (beta chain) was captured in a study of blood T cell repertoires in COVID-19. Study information: Nucleic acid was either cDNA or gDNA, and it came from T cells, B-cell-depleted T cells, or PBMCs.

Original processing notes: For nucleated cells, counts were estimated from reference gene primer amplification. The assay was immunoSEQ multiplex PCR, and TCRdb's table has in-frame clones only and misses some. That table gives V, J and clone size, and the DNA gave D and trimming. The sample includes 250,000 to 300,000 clones, about 90% of them seen just once. V was pared by 4 bases and J by 3 bases, with 3 bases of the junction left unmatched. CDR3 size: 14 residues. CDR1 LGHDT and CDR2 YNNKEL come from the germline V gene (reference sequence). The specimen was PBMCs or T cells enriched from blood (not recorded which). The receptor comes from a woman aged 55-75 years who had recovered from COVID-19. The chain joins TRBV3-1 (or the pseudogene TRBV3-2) to TRBJ1-1, with TRBD1 identical over 9 bases. CDR3: CASSRRTGDTEAFF. The CDR3 region has the DNA TGTGCCAGCAGCCGACGGACAGGGGACACTGAAGCTTTCTTT.